Following are 19 T cell receptor beta chains from one sample sequenced in a study of cytomegalovirus exposure and HLA in healthy donors. 60 Vbeta and 13 Jbeta primers were used in PCR. Profiled with immunoSEQ multiplex PCR; TCRdb holds only in-frame clones, not every one. The sample yields tens of thousands of clones, more than 65% seen once. Input material: PBMCs. These receptor sequences come from a man between 25 and 39 years old in good health and CMV-seronegative.

This clone was counted a few times. The chain carries TRBV5-1 and TRBJ1-1; 7 bases align to TRBD1. The CDR3 has 14 residues. Germline V gene data show CDR1 as SGHRS and CDR2 as YFSETQ. V gave up 5 bases and J gave up 5 bases; unmatched junction bases: 9. In nucleotides, the CDR3 is TGCGCCAGCAGATTTTTGACAGGGCGGACTGAAGCTTTCTTT. It encodes CASRFLTGRTEAFF. Supplemented by reference TRBV5-1 and TRBJ1-1, the full variable domain reads KAGVTQTPRYLIKTRGQQVTLSCSPISGHRSVSWYQQTPGQGLQFLFEYFSETQRNKGNFPGRFSGRQFSNSRSEMNVSTLELGDSALYLCASRFLTGRTEAFFGQGTRLTVV.

On this clone itself: The germline gene is not matched at one end of the junction; a read error may be the cause. V is TRBV7-7 and J is TRBJ1-2, with D unclear. The germline V gene encodes CDR1 SSHAT and CDR2 FNYEAQ (reference sequence). The CDR3 covers 13 residues. This CDR3 reads CASSWEGAEGYTF. Written as DNA, the CDR3 is TGTGCTAGCAGCTGGGAGGGAGCGGAAGGCTACACCTTC.

The gene calls are TRBV23-1 and TRBJ2-7; TRBD2 might be the D (5 bases). TRBV23-1 is an ORF, with its function uncertain. The CDR3 sequence is 14 residues long. Trimming took 6 bases from V and 2 from J, leaving 14 bases between them. The CDR3 is CASSSGGPTYEQYF. The CDR3 nucleotides read TGCGCCAGCAGCTCCGGAGGACCCACCTACGAGCAGTACTTC.

The chain has TRBV14 and TRBJ1-3, with a tentative D call TRBD1 (5 bases). The ends were cut back, 0 bases at V and 16 bases at J, with 16 bases in the middle. Germline V gene lookup returns CDR1 SGHDN and CDR2 FVKESK. The CDR3 loop spans 13 amino acids. The DNA for the CDR3 is TGTGCCAGCAGCCAAGAAGGGGCAGTGAGTCGGTATTTT. Translated, it gives CASSQEGAVSRYF.

J is TRBJ1-2 and V is TRBV29-1; TRBD1 matches at 7 bases. The CDR3 has 11 amino acids. V lost 4 bases, J lost 6 bases, and 2 bases stayed unmatched. CDR1 and CDR2 (germline): SQVTM, ANQGSEA. The CDR3, as DNA: TGCAGCGTTGCTCAGGGGGATGGCTACACCTTC. Amino acids: CSVAQGDGYTF.

The rearrangement uses TRBV19 and TRBJ1-5, with 7 positions matching TRBD1. CDR1 is LNHDA, CDR2 SQIVND, per germline (reference sequence). V lost 3 bases and J lost 6; bases outside the gene matches: 14. The CDR3 is 17 amino acids. CDR3 region: CASSIRVVTGTFQPQHF. CDR3 DNA sequence: TGTGCCAGTAGTATTAGAGTAGTGACAGGGACTTTTCAGCCCCAGCATTTT.

The rearrangement joins TRBV5-1 to TRBJ1-2, with 7 nucleotides matching TRBD1. CDR3 size: 14 residues. Germline V gives CDR1 SGHRS, CDR2 YFSETQ. With 4 bases clipped from V and 3 bases from J, the junction kept 6 bases outside the gene matches. The CDR3 DNA reads as TGCGCCAGCAGCATGAACAGGGGCGACTATGGCTACACCTTC. Encoded protein: CASSMNRGDYGYTF.

This rearrangement joins TRBV18 to TRBJ2-7; possibly TRBD2 for D (5 bases). Per the germline V gene, CDR1 is KGHSH and CDR2 is LQKENI. This CDR3 is 12 amino acids long. V was pared by 5 bases and J by 9 bases, with 14 bases between. Here the CDR3 DNA reads TGTGCCAGCTCATCCTCCTCAGAGGGGCAGTACTTC. Translated, it gives CASSSSSEGQYF.

The genes are TRBV5-1 and TRBJ2-7; TRBD2 agrees at 10 bases. This CDR3 has 17 amino acids. CDR1 and CDR2 (germline): SGHRS, YFSETQ. J lost 2 bases, V lost 1 base, and 9 bases had no gene match. CDR3 residues: CASSLRETSGLAYEQYF. The CDR3, as DNA: TGCGCCAGCAGCTTGAGGGAGACTAGCGGGTTAGCCTACGAGCAGTACTTC.

This clone is a singleton in its sample. This chain links TRBV16 with TRBJ1-5; possible D gene TRBD1, 6 bases. V was trimmed by 4 bases and J by 4 bases, leaving 8 bases between them. The CDR3 covers 13 residues. Germline V gene sequence: CDR1 KGHSY, CDR2 FQNENV. CDR3 region: CASSPQGNQPQHF. In DNA form, the CDR3 reads TGTGCCAGCAGCCCCCAGGGGAATCAGCCCCAGCATTTT.

The V gene is TRBV7-2, the J gene TRBJ1-6; perhaps TRBD1 as D (6 bases). This CDR3 has 16 residues. V gave up 5 bases and J gave up 2 bases, with 13 bases separating them. The V gene's germline CDR1 is SGHTA and CDR2 FQGNSA. CDR3: CASSRGGAAYNSPLHF. In nucleotides, the CDR3 is TGTGCCAGCAGCCGAGGGGGGGCGGCCTATAATTCACCCCTCCACTTT.

This clone was counted only a few times. This chain's CDR3 is CASSPMTAYEQYF. CDR3 DNA sequence: TGTGCCAGCAGCCCAATGACAGCCTACGAGCAGTACTTC. This sequence joins TRBV27 and TRBJ2-7, with D possibly matching TRBD1 (5 bases). The CDR3 runs to 13 residues. V gave up 6 bases and J gave up 2 bases, with 11 bases separating them. CDR1 is MNHEY, CDR2 SMNVEV, per germline (reference sequence).

This chain links TRBV7-2 with TRBJ1-1, with a possible D match to TRBD1 (5 bases). V gave up 3 bases and J gave up 2 bases, with 13 bases separating them. The CDR3 spans 15 residues. CDR1 is SGHTA, CDR2 FQGNSA, per germline. In DNA, the CDR3 is TGTGCCAGCAGCTTTTTTGGGGCTCCAAACACTGAAGCTTTCTTT. This translates into CASSFFGAPNTEAFF.

The chain combines TRBV5-1 with TRBJ2-7; 8 nucleotides line up with TRBD2. Germline V gene data show CDR1 as SGHRS and CDR2 as YFSETQ. The CDR3 totals 15 residues. V shed 0 bases and J 4 bases; nucleotides not matched to a gene: 6. The DNA for the CDR3 is TGCGCCAGCAGCTTGGCGGGGGGGGCTGAGTACGAGCAGTACTTC. Its protein product is CASSLAGGAEYEQYF.

The gene calls are TRBV5-1 and TRBJ2-1, with a tentative D call TRBD1 (5 bases). Germline V gene sequence: CDR1 SGHRS, CDR2 YFSETQ. Trimming removed 5 bases at V and 6 bases at J, with 12 bases between. This CDR3 is built from 13 residues. The DNA for the CDR3 is TGCGCCAGCAGGTTCAGGGATGGCAATGAGCAGTTCTTC. It codes for CASRFRDGNEQFF. Variable domain in full (rest from reference TRBV5-1 and TRBJ2-1): KAGVTQTPRYLIKTRGQQVTLSCSPISGHRSVSWYQQTPGQGLQFLFEYFSETQRNKGNFPGRFSGRQFSNSRSEMNVSTLELGDSALYLCASRFRDGNEQFFGPGTRLTVL.

The chain joins TRBV27 to TRBJ2-5; TRBD2 agrees at 7 bases. V shed 5 bases and J 2 bases; nucleotides not matched to a gene: 5. The CDR3 contains 14 residues. Germline CDR1 is MNHEY and CDR2 is SMNVEV (reference sequence). This chain's CDR3 is CASSPGTTQETQYF. The CDR3 region has the DNA TGTGCCAGCAGTCCCGGGACTACTCAAGAGACCCAGTACTTC.

The chain combines TRBV6-1 with TRBJ1-1, with TRBD1 matching 10 bases. CDR1 is MNHNS and CDR2 is SASEGT in the germline V gene. CDR3 size: 18 residues. The trim removed 2 bases at V and 0 bases at J, leaving 9 bases unmatched. CDR3 loop: CASSEIRMGTGVNTEAFF. The CDR3, as DNA: TGTGCCAGCAGTGAAATCAGAATGGGGACAGGGGTGAACACTGAAGCTTTCTTT.

V and J are TRBV19 and TRBJ1-1, with 11 bases lining up with TRBD1. The V gene end was trimmed by 9 bases and the J gene end by 0 bases; junction bases not matched to a gene: 9. The CDR3 length is 16 residues. Germline V lookup: CDR1 LNHDA, CDR2 SQIVND (reference sequence). CDR3 region: CASLPGQGVLNTEAFF. The CDR3 DNA is TGTGCCAGCCTCCCGGGACAGGGGGTTTTGAACACTGAAGCTTTCTTT.

This chain links TRBV6-1 with TRBJ2-5, with a possible D match to TRBD1 (6 bases). This CDR3 is built from 15 residues. CDR1 and CDR2 from the germline V gene are MNHNS and SASEGT. Trimming removed 6 bases at V and 2 bases at J, with 16 bases between. The CDR3 DNA reads as TGTGCCAGCAGACACTGGACAGCCCCTCAAGAGACCCAGTACTTC. Amino acids: CASRHWTAPQETQYF.